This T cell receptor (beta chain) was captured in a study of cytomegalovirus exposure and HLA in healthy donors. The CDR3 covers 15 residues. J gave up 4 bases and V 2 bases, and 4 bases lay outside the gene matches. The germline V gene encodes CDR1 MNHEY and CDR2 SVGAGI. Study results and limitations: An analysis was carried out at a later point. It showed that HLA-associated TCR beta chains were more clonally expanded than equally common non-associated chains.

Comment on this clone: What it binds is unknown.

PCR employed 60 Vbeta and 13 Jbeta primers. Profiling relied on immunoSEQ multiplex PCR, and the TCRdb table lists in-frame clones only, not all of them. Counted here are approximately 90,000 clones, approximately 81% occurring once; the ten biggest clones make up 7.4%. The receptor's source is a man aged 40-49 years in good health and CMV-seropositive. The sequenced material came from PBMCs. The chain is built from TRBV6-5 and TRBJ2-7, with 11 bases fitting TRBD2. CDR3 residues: CASSYGTSGSYEQYF. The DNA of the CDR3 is TGTGCCAGCAGTTACGGGACTAGCGGATCTTACGAGCAGTACTTC.